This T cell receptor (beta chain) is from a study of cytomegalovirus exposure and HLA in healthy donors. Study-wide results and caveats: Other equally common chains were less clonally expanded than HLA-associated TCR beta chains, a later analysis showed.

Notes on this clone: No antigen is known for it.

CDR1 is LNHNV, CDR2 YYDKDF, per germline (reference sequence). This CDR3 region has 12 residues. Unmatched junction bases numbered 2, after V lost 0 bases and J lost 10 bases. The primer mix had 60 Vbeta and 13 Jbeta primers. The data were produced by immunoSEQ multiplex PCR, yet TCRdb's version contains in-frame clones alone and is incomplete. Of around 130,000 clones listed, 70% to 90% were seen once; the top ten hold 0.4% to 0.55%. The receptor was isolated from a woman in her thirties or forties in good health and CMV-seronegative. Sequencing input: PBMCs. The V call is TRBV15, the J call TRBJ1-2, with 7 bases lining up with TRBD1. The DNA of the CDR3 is TGTGCCACCAGCAGAGACAGGGGGGACTACACCTTC. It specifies CATSRDRGDYTF.